The sequence of this T cell receptor beta chain was determined in a study of T cells in Graves' hyperthyroidism and ophthalmopathy. Study-level results: Appearing also in blood were most of the thyroid clonotypes expanded above 0.001.

The PBMCs were taken from roughly 9.3 ml of fresh peripheral blood. The ends were cut back, 3 bases at V and 2 bases at J, with 14 bases in the middle. Germline V CDR1 and CDR2: SQVTM, ANQGSEA. CDR3 length equals 15 residues. TCR beta CDR3 regions were amplified from RNA transcripts. The TCR CDR3 first-round RT-PCR relied on the HTBI primer set. TCRdb independently ran MiXCR on the multiplex PCR reads; one entry per CDR3 protein. The sample contains 560,000 or so distinct CDR3 sequences, around 20% of which appear only once. With regard to this clonotype: Its antigen is unknown.

The V call is TRBV29-1, the J call TRBJ2-1; tentative D call: TRBD2 (6 bases). The source of this sequence is a man between 40 and 49 years old with Graves' ophthalmopathy. Sequenced input: blood. CDR3: CSVDESPGAYNEQFF. The CDR3 DNA reads TGCAGCGTTGACGAATCCCCGGGGGCCTACAATGAGCAGTTCTTC.